These 9 T cell receptor beta chains were sequenced from one sample in a study of blood T cell repertoires in COVID-19. This table comes from immunoSEQ multiplex PCR, and its TCRdb copy is limited to in-frame clones, with some not included. The table shows under 200,000 clones, with roughly 75% occurring only once. Material for sequencing was peripheral blood. The receptor source for this set is a man aged 65-85 years with active or convalescent COVID-19.

The gene calls are TRBV10-3 and TRBJ1-5; 8 nucleotides line up with TRBD1. V shed 3 bases, J shed 0 bases, and the junction held 4 bases outside the gene matches. Germline values: CDR1 ENHRY, CDR2 SYGVKD. The CDR3 is 16 residues long. CDR3 DNA: TGTGCCATCAGTGAAGGACAGGGCTCTAGCAATCAGCCCCAGCATTTT. This codes for CAISEGQGSSNQPQHF.

The genes are TRBV5-1 and TRBJ1-1; D is undetermined. Looked up from germline, CDR1 is SGHRS and CDR2 is YFSETQ. Trimming stripped 0 bases from V and 6 bases from J, with 12 bases between. There are 14 residues in the CDR3. The CDR3 DNA sequence: TGCGCCAGCAGCTTGGCCCTCCAACAGCCTGAAGCTTTCTTT. Translated: CASSLALQQPEAFF.

The rearrangement uses TRBV6-4 and TRBJ2-7; 7 bases agree with TRBD1. The J segment lost 10 bases and the V segment lost 4 bases, leaving 13 bases of the junction unmatched. The CDR3 loop spans 14 amino acids. Germline CDR1 reads MRHNA; CDR2 reads SNTAGT. The CDR3 region has the DNA TGTGCCAGCAGTGCCCAACCGGGACAGTCTTTCCAGTACTTC. This gives the protein CASSAQPGQSFQYF.

CDR3 residues: CASTPSGSGNTIYF. CDR3 DNA sequence: TGTGCCAGCACCCCCTCGGGGTCTGGAAACACCATATATTTT. The chain carries TRBV14 and TRBJ1-3, with D unclear. This CDR3 is 14 amino acids long. V lost 7 bases to trimming and J lost 1 base, with 11 bases between them. CDR1 is SGHDN and CDR2 is FVKESK in the germline V gene. The entire variable domain, with the rest obtained from reference TRBV14 and TRBJ1-3, is as follows: EAGVTQFPSHSVIEKGQTVTLRCDPISGHDNLYWYRRVMGKEIKFLLHFVKESKQDESGMPNNRFLAERTGGTYSTLKVQPAELEDSGVYFCASTPSGSGNTIYFGEGSWLTVV.

The rearrangement uses TRBV7-8 and TRBJ1-3, with unresolved D. The germline V gene encodes CDR1 SGHVS and CDR2 FQNEAQ. The CDR3 extends over 16 amino acids. Between the trimmed V and J ends, which lost 2 bases and 0 bases, there was a span of 11 bases. The DNA of the CDR3 is TGTGCCAGCAGCTTAAGGCGGGCAGGCTCTGGAAACACCATATATTTT. Protein: CASSLRRAGSGNTIYF.

The chain couples TRBV19 to TRBJ2-7, with a tentative D call TRBD1 (6 bases). The V gene's germline CDR1 is LNHDA and CDR2 SQIVND (reference sequence). The ends were cut back, 5 bases at V and 7 bases at J, with 15 bases in the middle. The CDR3 spans 13 residues. As DNA, the CDR3 is TGTGCCAGTAGTTCTCACCGGGACAAAGAGCAGTACTTC. Amino acid sequence: CASSSHRDKEQYF.

The chain is built from TRBV29-1 and TRBJ1-2, with 8 bases matching TRBD1. The J segment lost 4 bases and the V segment lost 3 bases, leaving 1 base of the junction unmatched. Germline CDR1 reads SQVTM; CDR2 reads ANQGSEA. The CDR3 runs to 12 residues. CDR3 amino acids: CSVDTGGYGYTF. The CDR3, as DNA: TGCAGCGTTGATACAGGGGGCTATGGCTACACCTTC.

This rearrangement joins TRBV20-1 to TRBJ1-1; TRBD1 might be the D (5 bases). The CDR3 runs to 11 residues. From germline, CDR1 is DFQATT and CDR2 SNEGSKA (reference sequence). The CDR3 reads CSVRVATEAFF. The CDR3 DNA sequence: TGCAGCGTCAGGGTGGCCACTGAAGCTTTCTTT.

This chain connects TRBV18 to TRBJ2-3; the match to TRBD1 covers 8 bases. The CDR3 runs 15 residues. Looked up from germline, CDR1 is KGHSH and CDR2 is LQKENI. J gave up 4 bases and V 1 base, and 4 bases lay outside the gene matches. The CDR3 bases are TGTGCCAGCTCACCACTCTCAGGGGGCTCAGATACGCAGTATTTT. This sequence encodes CASSPLSGGSDTQYF.